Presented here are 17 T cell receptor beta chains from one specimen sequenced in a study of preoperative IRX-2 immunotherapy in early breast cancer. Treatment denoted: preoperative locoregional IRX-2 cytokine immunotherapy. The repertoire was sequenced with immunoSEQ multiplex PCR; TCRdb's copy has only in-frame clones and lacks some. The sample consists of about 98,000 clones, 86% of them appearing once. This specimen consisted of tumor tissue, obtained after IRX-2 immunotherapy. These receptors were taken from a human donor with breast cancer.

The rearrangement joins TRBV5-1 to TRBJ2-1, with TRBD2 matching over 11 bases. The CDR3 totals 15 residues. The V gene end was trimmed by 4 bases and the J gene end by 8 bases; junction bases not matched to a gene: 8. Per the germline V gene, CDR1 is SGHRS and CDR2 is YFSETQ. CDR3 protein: CASSALAGVRDEQFF. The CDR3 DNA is TGCGCCAGCAGCGCACTAGCGGGAGTGCGTGATGAGCAGTTCTTC.

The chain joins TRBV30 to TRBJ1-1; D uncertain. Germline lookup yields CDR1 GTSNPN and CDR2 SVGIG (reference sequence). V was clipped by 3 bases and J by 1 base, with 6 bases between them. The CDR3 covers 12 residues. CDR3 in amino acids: CAWSRENTEAFF. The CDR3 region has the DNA TGTGCCTGGAGCCGGGAGAACACTGAAGCTTTCTTT.

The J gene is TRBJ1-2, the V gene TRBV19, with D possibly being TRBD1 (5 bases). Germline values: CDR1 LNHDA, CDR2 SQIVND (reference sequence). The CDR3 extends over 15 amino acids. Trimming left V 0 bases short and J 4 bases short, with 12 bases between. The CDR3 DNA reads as TGTGCCAGTAGTATAGACGGGACCTCGCTCTATGGCTACACCTTC. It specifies CASSIDGTSLYGYTF.

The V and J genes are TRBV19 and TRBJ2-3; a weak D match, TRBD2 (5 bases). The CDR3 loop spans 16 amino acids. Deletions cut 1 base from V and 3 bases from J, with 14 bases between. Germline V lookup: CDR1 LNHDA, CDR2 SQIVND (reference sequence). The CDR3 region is CASSIGVSDGTDTQYF. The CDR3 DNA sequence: TGTGCCAGTAGTATAGGAGTTAGCGATGGGACAGATACGCAGTATTTT.

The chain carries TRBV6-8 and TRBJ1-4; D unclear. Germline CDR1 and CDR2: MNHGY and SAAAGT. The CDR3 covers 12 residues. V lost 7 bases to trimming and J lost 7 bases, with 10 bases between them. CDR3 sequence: CASTEVGEKLFF. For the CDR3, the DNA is TGTGCCAGCACGGAGGTGGGTGAAAAACTGTTTTTT.

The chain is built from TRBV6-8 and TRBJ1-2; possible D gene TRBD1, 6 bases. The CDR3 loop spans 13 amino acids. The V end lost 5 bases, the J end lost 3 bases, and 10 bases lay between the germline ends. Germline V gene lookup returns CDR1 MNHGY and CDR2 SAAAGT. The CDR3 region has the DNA TGTGCCAGCAGTCGAGACAGGTACTATGGCTACACCTTC. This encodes CASSRDRYYGYTF.

CDR3 DNA: TGTGCCAGCAGCACTGGGGACGGCTACAATGAGCAGTTCTTC. The encoded protein is CASSTGDGYNEQFF. J is TRBJ2-1 and V is TRBV7-1, with D tentatively TRBD1 or TRBD2 (5 bases each). TRBV7-1 is an ORF, with its function uncertain. Trimming removed 5 bases from V and 3 bases from J, with 11 bases in between. The CDR3 runs 14 residues.

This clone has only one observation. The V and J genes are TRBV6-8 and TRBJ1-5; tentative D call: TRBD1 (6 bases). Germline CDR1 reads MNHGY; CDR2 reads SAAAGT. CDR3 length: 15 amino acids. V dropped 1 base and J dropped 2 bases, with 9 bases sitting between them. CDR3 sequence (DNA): TGTGCCAGCAGTTACTTGAGACAGGGCAATCAGCCCCAGCATTTT. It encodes CASSYLRQGNQPQHF.

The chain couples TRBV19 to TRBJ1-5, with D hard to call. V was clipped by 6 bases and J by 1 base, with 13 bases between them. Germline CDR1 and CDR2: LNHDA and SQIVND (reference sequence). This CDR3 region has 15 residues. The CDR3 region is CASRPIDNSNQPQHF. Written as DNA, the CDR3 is TGTGCCAGTAGGCCAATCGATAACAGCAATCAGCCCCAGCATTTT.

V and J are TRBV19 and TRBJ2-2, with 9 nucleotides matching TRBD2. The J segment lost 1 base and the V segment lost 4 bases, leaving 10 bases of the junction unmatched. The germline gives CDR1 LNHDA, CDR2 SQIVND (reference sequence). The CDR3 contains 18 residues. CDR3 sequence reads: CASSRWSSGTLNTGELFF. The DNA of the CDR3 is TGTGCCAGTAGTAGGTGGTCTAGCGGGACCCTGAACACCGGGGAGCTGTTTTTT.

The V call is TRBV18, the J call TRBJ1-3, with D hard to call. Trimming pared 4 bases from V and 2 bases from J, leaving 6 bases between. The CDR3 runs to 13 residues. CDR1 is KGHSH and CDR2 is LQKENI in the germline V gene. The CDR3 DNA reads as TGTGCCAGCTCACGCGTAGCTGGAAACACCATATATTTT. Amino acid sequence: CASSRVAGNTIYF.

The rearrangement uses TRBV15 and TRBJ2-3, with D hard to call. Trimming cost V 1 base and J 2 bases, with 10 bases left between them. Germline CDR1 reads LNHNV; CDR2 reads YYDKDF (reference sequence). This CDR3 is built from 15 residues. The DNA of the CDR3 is TGTGCCACCAGCAGAGGTCGCAGTTCCACAGATACGCAGTATTTT. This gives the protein CATSRGRSSTDTQYF.

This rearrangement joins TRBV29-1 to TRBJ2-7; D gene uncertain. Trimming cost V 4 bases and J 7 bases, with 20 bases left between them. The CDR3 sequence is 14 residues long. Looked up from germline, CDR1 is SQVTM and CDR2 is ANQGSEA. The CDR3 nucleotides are TGCAGCGTTGGATCGGGCCAGCTCTTAGGGGAGCAGTACTTC. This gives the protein CSVGSGQLLGEQYF.

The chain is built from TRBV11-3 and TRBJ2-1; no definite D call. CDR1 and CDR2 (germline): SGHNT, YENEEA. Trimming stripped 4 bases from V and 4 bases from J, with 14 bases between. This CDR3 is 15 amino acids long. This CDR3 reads CASSSSMVGYNEQFF. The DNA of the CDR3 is TGTGCCAGCAGCTCTTCCATGGTCGGGTACAATGAGCAGTTCTTC.

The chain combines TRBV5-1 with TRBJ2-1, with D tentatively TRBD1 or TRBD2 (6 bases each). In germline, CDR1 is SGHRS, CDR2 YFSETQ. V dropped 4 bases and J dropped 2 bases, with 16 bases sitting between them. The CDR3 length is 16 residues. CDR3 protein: CASSTFSGATYNEQFF. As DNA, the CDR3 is TGCGCCAGCAGCACCTTCTCGGGGGCCACCTACAATGAGCAGTTCTTC.

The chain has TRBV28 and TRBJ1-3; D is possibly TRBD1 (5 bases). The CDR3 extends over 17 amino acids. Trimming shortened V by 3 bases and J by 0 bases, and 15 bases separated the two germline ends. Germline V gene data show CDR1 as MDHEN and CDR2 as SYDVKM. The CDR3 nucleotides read TGTGCCAGCAGTTTTGGAGGGGAAATTATCTCTGGAAACACCATATATTTT. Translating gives CASSFGGEIISGNTIYF. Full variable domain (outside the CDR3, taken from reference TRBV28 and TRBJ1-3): DVKVTQSSRYLVKRTGEKVFLECVQDMDHENMFWYRQDPGLGLRLIYFSYDVKMKEKGDIPEGYSVSREKKERFSLILESASTNQTSMYLCASSFGGEIISGNTIYFGEGSWLTVV.

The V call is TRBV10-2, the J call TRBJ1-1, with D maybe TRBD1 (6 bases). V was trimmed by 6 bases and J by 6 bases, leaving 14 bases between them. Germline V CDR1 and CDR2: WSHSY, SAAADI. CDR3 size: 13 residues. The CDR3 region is CASSAGTRAEAFF. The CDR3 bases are TGCGCCAGCAGCGCCGGGACACGGGCTGAAGCTTTCTTT.